This T cell receptor beta chain was identified in a study of radiotherapy plus CTLA-4 blockade in lung cancer. Assay used: immunoSEQ multiplex PCR; TCRdb lists only in-frame clones, some missing. The data contain tens of thousands of clones, 78% of them singletons. This CDR3 is 14 amino acids long. Germline V gene lookup returns CDR1 MGHDK and CDR2 SYGVNS. Trimming shortened V by 6 bases and J by 0 bases, and 6 bases separated the two germline ends. The sequenced sample was peripheral blood, obtained from a patient treated with radiotherapy plus ipilimumab. The TCR sequence derives from a human donor with non-small cell lung cancer who had a partial response to radiotherapy plus ipilimumab. Some clones in this sample may be carry-over from other donors' samples. The chain joins TRBV25-1 to TRBJ2-6; D is undetermined. As DNA, the CDR3 is TGTGCCAGCAGCCAGAACTCTGGGGCCAACGTCCTGACTTTC. This gives the protein CASSQNSGANVLTF.